Following are 10 T cell receptor beta chains from one sample sequenced in a study of blood T cells in healthy people across ages. Together with a sample-barcoded 5' primer, a J-beta primer mix was included in a second PCR lasting about 6 to 12 cycles. TCRdb re-analysed the 5' RACE reads in MiXCR, keeping a single row per CDR3 protein. The profile shows fewer than 700,000 distinct CDR3 sequences, around two fifths of them singletons. The specimen was blood. The source is a man older than 75 in good health.

For this clonotype: Mismatch with germline at one junction end may stem from a read error. The V gene is TRBV7-7, the J gene TRBJ2-1; a weak D match, TRBD1 (6 bases). Germline CDR1 is SSHAT and CDR2 is FNYEAQ (reference sequence). The CDR3 runs 16 residues. CDR3 protein: CASSLRDTRSYNEQFF. As DNA, the CDR3 is TGTGCTAGCAGCTTACGGGACACTCGCTCCTACAATGAGCAGTTCTTC.

Many counts were recorded for this clonotype. The chain uses TRBV7-2 and TRBJ2-1; the match to TRBD2 covers 7 bases. This CDR3 spans 16 amino acids. V lost 5 bases to trimming and J lost 9 bases; unmatched junction nucleotides: 16. Germline CDR1 is SGHTA and CDR2 is FQGNSA. The CDR3: CASSTLTSWGRIEQFF. CDR3 nucleotide sequence: TGTGCCAGCAGCACACTGACTAGCTGGGGGAGGATTGAGCAGTTCTTC.

This rearrangement joins TRBV7-2 to TRBJ2-4; D might be TRBD2 (7 bases). The CDR3 is 15 residues long. V lost 3 bases to trimming and J lost 2 bases, with 11 bases between them. CDR1 and CDR2 from the germline V gene are SGHTA and FQGNSA. CDR3 sequence reads: CASSLGGRTKNIQYF. In nucleotides, the CDR3 is TGTGCCAGCAGCTTGGGGGGGCGGACCAAAAACATTCAGTACTTC. Full variable domain (outside the CDR3, taken from reference TRBV7-2 and TRBJ2-4): GAGVSQSPSNKVTEKGKDVELRCDPISGHTALYWYRQSLGQGLEFLIYFQGNSAPDKSGLPSDRFSAERTGGSVSTLTIQRTQQEDSAVYLCASSLGGRTKNIQYFGAGTRLSVL.

The rearrangement links TRBV20-1 to TRBJ2-5; 11 bases are a match to TRBD2. Germline V gene data show CDR1 as DFQATT and CDR2 as SNEGSKA (reference sequence). Trimming cost V 2 bases and J 2 bases; bases outside gene matches: 4. The CDR3 loop spans 15 amino acids. The CDR3 coding sequence is TGCAGTGCTAGACCACTAGCGGGAGTACAAGAGACCCAGTACTTC. Translated: CSARPLAGVQETQYF.

This rearrangement joins TRBV10-3 to TRBJ2-4; tentatively, D is TRBD1 (6 bases). The DNA matches TRBJ2-7 better at its end, which makes the J call doubtful. CDR1 ENHRY and CDR2 SYGVKD come from the germline V gene. The CDR3 is made up of 14 amino acids. The DNA of the CDR3 is TGTGCCAACACTAGGCAGGACAGCCGCTACGAGCAGTACTTC. It yields the protein CANTRQDSRYEQYF.

The chain combines TRBV4-3 with TRBJ2-7; possibly TRBD2 for D (6 bases). From germline, CDR1 is LGHNA and CDR2 YSLEER. This CDR3 comprises 16 residues. The V end lost 0 bases, the J end lost 2 bases, and 14 bases lay between the germline ends. The CDR3 loop reads CASSQEGRGVAYEQYF. CDR3 nucleotides: TGCGCCAGCAGCCAAGAGGGGCGGGGAGTAGCCTACGAGCAGTACTTC.

This clonotype was seen a handful of times. CDR3 nucleotide sequence: TGCAGTGCTCCCGGGACAGGGGCGATTAACTATGGCTACACCTTC. This gives the protein CSAPGTGAINYGYTF. The J gene is TRBJ1-2, the V gene TRBV20-1; 10 positions match TRBD1. The CDR3 is 15 residues long. CDR1 DFQATT and CDR2 SNEGSKA come from the germline V gene (reference sequence). Trimming removed 5 bases from V and 1 base from J; junction bases left unmatched: 7.

In this sample, this clonotype turned up a few times. The V call is TRBV20-1, the J call TRBJ2-7, with 9 bases fitting TRBD2. CDR1 and CDR2 (germline): DFQATT, SNEGSKA (reference sequence). J gave up 2 bases and V 0 bases, and 5 bases lay outside the gene matches. The CDR3 is made up of 15 amino acids. Written as DNA, the CDR3 is TGCAGTGCTAGAGATGGGGCTAGCGGGACCTACGAGCAGTACTTC. This gives the protein CSARDGASGTYEQYF.

This clonotype was seen only once. The chain is built from TRBV7-2 and TRBJ2-7, with 8 bases that match TRBD2. Germline V gives CDR1 SGHTA, CDR2 FQGNSA. The V segment lost 5 bases and the J segment 2 bases; nucleotides outside the gene matches: 17. The CDR3 has 18 residues. The CDR3 sequence: CASSTRRGGQRATYEQYF. The CDR3 bases are TGTGCCAGCAGCACCAGACGGGGGGGCCAAAGGGCCACCTACGAGCAGTACTTC.

The J gene is TRBJ1-5, the V gene TRBV7-2, with TRBD1 matching 7 bases. The V segment lost 5 bases and the J segment 1 base; nucleotides outside the gene matches: 5. This CDR3 comprises 15 residues. CDR1 and CDR2 from the germline V gene are SGHTA and FQGNSA. The CDR3 reads CASSPGQLSNQPQHF. CDR3 bases: TGTGCCAGCAGCCCGGGACAGTTAAGCAATCAGCCCCAGCATTTT. The full variable domain, in which reference TRBV7-2 and TRBJ1-5 provide the parts outside the CDR3, is GAGVSQSPSNKVTEKGKDVELRCDPISGHTALYWYRQSLGQGLEFLIYFQGNSAPDKSGLPSDRFSAERTGGSVSTLTIQRTQQEDSAVYLCASSPGQLSNQPQHFGDGTRLSIL.